These 2 T cell receptor beta chains share one sample of origin, sequenced in a study of read filtering for tumor transcriptome and immune sequencing. This library used approximately 370 ng RNA and molecular barcoded adaptors spanning alpha/delta and beta/gamma chains. Each CDR3 protein gets one entry after TCRdb re-called the reads with MiXCR. The sample consists of 35,000 to 45,000 distinct CDR3 sequences, 12% to 15% of them appearing once. Sequencing used a population of CD138-negative cells sorted from bone marrow. These TCRs come from a donor at least 40 years old with multiple myeloma.

Only one count was recorded for this clonotype. Just one base apart from a much larger clone, this may be a read error. The genes are TRBV6-5 and TRBJ2-5; 7 bases are shared with TRBD2. Germline assignment: CDR1 MNHEY and CDR2 SVGAGI. The length of the CDR3 is 16 residues. The CDR3 reads CASRYSSTSPWETQYF. The CDR3, as DNA: TGTGCCAGCAGATACTCGTCGACTAGCCCGTGGGAGACCCAGTACTTC.

Comments on this clonotype: A much larger clone sits a single nucleotide away, making a read error possible. The missing conserved phenylalanine or tryptophan at the end of this CDR3 makes a read error likely. This chain links TRBV5-6 with TRBJ2-7; the match to TRBD2 covers 8 bases. In germline, CDR1 is SGHDT, CDR2 YYEEEE. V shed 4 bases and J 5 bases; nucleotides not matched to a gene: 8. The CDR3 sequence is 14 residues long. The CDR3 reads CASSPGGGAHEQYS. Here the CDR3 DNA reads TGTGCCAGCAGCCCCGGGGGGGGAGCCCACGAGCAGTACTCC.